A single sample gave rise to the 27 T cell receptor beta chains below, sequenced in a study of neurological immune-mediated disorders. Via MiXCR, TCRdb re-called the 5' RACE reads, giving one row per CDR3 protein. The sample records about 58,000 distinct CDR3 sequences, over 2% being singletons. The sample taken for sequencing was PBMCs. The receptors here all came from a man in his fifties or sixties with multiple sclerosis.

This clonotype was found many times. This chain uses TRBV5-1 with TRBJ2-7; 7 bases align to TRBD1. The germline V gene encodes CDR1 SGHRS and CDR2 YFSETQ. This CDR3 is 13 amino acids long. V lost 2 bases, J lost 5 bases, and 4 bases stayed unmatched. The DNA of the CDR3 is TGCGCCAGCAGCTTCAGGGGGTACAACGAGCAGTACTTC. It is translated as CASSFRGYNEQYF.

This clonotype was seen at least ten times. The chain employs TRBV20-1 and TRBJ2-7; D gene ambiguous. The CDR3 has 14 amino acids. The germline V gene has CDR1 DFQATT and CDR2 SNEGSKA (reference sequence). V lost 0 bases and J lost 1, with 10 bases in between. CDR3 residues: CSARDLPGSYEQYF. The CDR3 region has the DNA TGCAGTGCTAGAGATTTGCCCGGATCCTACGAGCAGTACTTC.

At least ten counts were recorded for this clonotype. This sequence joins TRBV5-6 and TRBJ2-7; D call uncertain. Germline V gene sequence: CDR1 SGHDT, CDR2 YYEEEE. The V gene lost 0 bases and the J gene lost 0 bases, with 7 bases spanning the gap. This CDR3 region has 14 residues. CDR3 sequence reads: CASSLAVSSYEQYF. The CDR3 DNA reads TGTGCCAGCAGCTTGGCCGTCAGCTCCTACGAGCAGTACTTC. Based on the CDR3 plus reference TRBV5-6 and TRBJ2-7, the full variable domain is DAGVTQSPTHLIKTRGQQVTLRCSPKSGHDTVSWYQQALGQGPQFIFQYYEEEERQRGNFPDRFSGHQFPNYSSELNVNALLLGDSALYLCASSLAVSSYEQYFGPGTRLTVT.

This clonotype was seen ten or more times. The V call is TRBV7-2, the J call TRBJ2-2, with 8 positions matching TRBD2. Germline-derived CDR1 and CDR2 are SGHTA and FQGNSA. V trimming: 8 bases; J trimming: 5 bases; junction bases outside the gene matches: 13. CDR3 length equals 16 residues. The CDR3 is CASWERRLAWTGELFF. The CDR3 bases are TGTGCCAGCTGGGAACGGAGACTAGCGTGGACCGGGGAGCTGTTTTTT.

This clonotype was detected a few times. V gene TRBV27 combines with J gene TRBJ1-4; D not certain. Germline CDR1 MNHEY, CDR2 SMNVEV (reference sequence). The CDR3 is made up of 14 amino acids. The V end lost 7 bases, the J end lost 1 base, and 10 bases lay between the germline ends. This chain's CDR3 is CASIYSVTNEKLFF. Here the CDR3 DNA reads TGTGCCAGCATCTATTCTGTAACTAATGAAAAACTGTTTTTT.

This clonotype was observed at least ten times. V and J are TRBV5-1 and TRBJ2-5; the match to TRBD1 covers 10 bases. V shed 4 bases, J shed 5 bases, and the junction held 5 bases outside the gene matches. Germline values: CDR1 SGHRS, CDR2 YFSETQ. The CDR3 runs to 14 residues. Written as DNA, the CDR3 is TGCGCCAGCAGCACGGGACAGGGGCGGGAGACCCAGTACTTC. This sequence encodes CASSTGQGRETQYF.

This clonotype was seen at least ten times. This chain uses TRBV3-1 with TRBJ2-7; TRBD1 might be the D (6 bases). The CDR3 runs 19 residues. Per the germline V gene, CDR1 is LGHDT and CDR2 is YNNKEL (reference sequence). Deletions cut 0 bases from V and 0 bases from J, with 21 bases between. CDR3 sequence reads: CASSQEGSLGTFASYEQYF. In DNA form, the CDR3 reads TGTGCCAGCAGCCAAGAGGGGAGTTTAGGGACATTTGCCTCCTACGAGCAGTACTTC.

In this sample, this clonotype turned up many times. V gene TRBV7-6 combines with J gene TRBJ1-2, with a possible D match to TRBD1 (5 bases). The V end lost 1 base, the J end lost 0 bases, and 9 bases lay between the germline ends. Germline V CDR1 and CDR2: SGHVS, FNYEAQ. This CDR3 is 15 amino acids long. The CDR3 sequence: CASSLERGPNYGYTF. The CDR3 bases are TGTGCCAGCAGCTTAGAAAGGGGTCCTAACTATGGCTACACCTTC. The whole variable domain, remainder taken from reference TRBV7-6 and TRBJ1-2, is GAGVSQSPRYKVTKRGQDVALRCDPISGHVSLYWYRQALGQGPEFLTYFNYEAQQDKSGLPNDRFSAERPEGSISTLTIQRTEQRDSAMYRCASSLERGPNYGYTFGSGTRLTVV.

A remark on this clonotype: One end of the junction does not line up with germline, which may come from a read error. The chain carries TRBV3-1 and TRBJ1-5; D is possibly TRBD1 (5 bases). CDR1 and CDR2 from the germline V gene are LGHDT and YNNKEL (reference sequence). The CDR3 spans 14 residues. The CDR3: CASNQAGTNQHQHF. The CDR3 region has the DNA TGTGCCAGCAACCAAGCCGGGACCAATCAGCACCAGCATTTT. The whole variable domain, filled in from reference TRBV3-1 and TRBJ1-5, reads DTAVSQTPKYLVTQMGNDKSIKCEQNLGHDTMYWYKQDSKKFLKIMFSYNNKELIINETVPNRFSPKSPDKAHLNLHINSLELGDSAVYFCASNQAGTNQHQHFGDGTRLSIL.

This clonotype was found many times. The gene calls are TRBV29-1 and TRBJ2-3, with TRBD1 matching over 7 bases. Germline CDR1 and CDR2: SQVTM and ANQGSEA. CDR3 length equals 13 residues. Unmatched junction bases numbered 7, after V lost 4 bases and J lost 6 bases. Here the CDR3 DNA reads TGCAGCGTTGTTAGGGGGCTCGGGGATACGCAGTATTTT. This codes for CSVVRGLGDTQYF.

This clonotype was detected ten times or more. V usage is TRBV27 and J usage is TRBJ2-5, with 7 bases lining up with TRBD1. There are 17 residues in the CDR3. Germline CDR1 and CDR2: MNHEY and SMNVEV (reference sequence). The V segment lost 4 bases and the J segment 2 bases; nucleotides outside the gene matches: 13. For the CDR3, the DNA is TGTGCCAGCAGTTCAAGACAGGGTGAAGGGGGTCAAGAGACCCAGTACTTC. Translating it yields CASSSRQGEGGQETQYF.

This clonotype was observed many times. The chain uses TRBV18 and TRBJ1-1; 8 bases align to TRBD1. The CDR3 loop spans 14 amino acids. V shed 3 bases, J shed 6 bases, and the junction held 6 bases outside the gene matches. The germline V gene has CDR1 KGHSH and CDR2 LQKENI. DNA for the CDR3: TGTGCCAGCTCACCTAGACAGGGGATCGCTGAAGCTTTCTTT. Its protein product is CASSPRQGIAEAFF.

In its sample, this clonotype was seen many times. The chain is built from TRBV6-2 or TRBV6-3 and TRBJ2-2, with no clear D. CDR1 and CDR2 from the germline V gene are MNHEY and SVGEGT. V lost 4 bases and J lost 7, with 7 bases in between. The CDR3 sequence is 12 residues long. The chain's CDR3 is CASSSFFGELFF. The CDR3 DNA reads as TGTGCCAGCAGTTCATTTTTCGGGGAGCTGTTTTTT.

This clonotype has more than one count but fewer than ten. J is TRBJ1-1 and V is TRBV7-2; D uncertain. The germline V gene has CDR1 SGHTA and CDR2 FQGNSA. The V end lost 3 bases, the J end lost 3 bases, and 8 bases lay between the germline ends. This CDR3 contains 13 residues. The CDR3 sequence is CASSFSGDTEAFF. The CDR3 DNA sequence: TGTGCCAGCAGCTTTAGTGGGGACACTGAAGCTTTCTTT.

There are many counts of this clonotype. J is TRBJ2-1 and V is TRBV20-1; 8 nucleotides agree with TRBD2. The J segment lost 7 bases and the V segment lost 5 bases, leaving 7 bases of the junction unmatched. The CDR3 covers 13 residues. Germline V gene lookup returns CDR1 DFQATT and CDR2 SNEGSKA (reference sequence). The CDR3 loop is CSAPLAGGNEQFF. The DNA of the CDR3 is TGCAGTGCTCCTCTCGCGGGGGGAAATGAGCAGTTCTTC.

This clonotype was counted at least ten times. This sequence joins TRBV7-2 and TRBJ2-4; D is perhaps TRBD2 (5 bases). The CDR3 is 13 amino acids. The V and J ends lost 8 bases and 3 bases respectively, with 11 bases between them. Germline loops: CDR1 SGHTA, CDR2 FQGNSA. This CDR3 is CASEEGNKNIQYF. For the CDR3, the DNA is TGTGCCAGCGAAGAGGGAAACAAAAACATTCAGTACTTC. Looking up the rest from reference TRBV7-2 and TRBJ2-4 gives the full variable domain: GAGVSQSPSNKVTEKGKDVELRCDPISGHTALYWYRQSLGQGLEFLIYFQGNSAPDKSGLPSDRFSAERTGGSVSTLTIQRTQQEDSAVYLCASEEGNKNIQYFGAGTRLSVL.

Ten or more counts support this clonotype. The chain carries TRBV7-2 and TRBJ2-1; D gene uncertain. Trimming pared 1 base from V and 10 bases from J, leaving 8 bases between. The germline V gene encodes CDR1 SGHTA and CDR2 FQGNSA. The CDR3 is made up of 12 amino acids. The CDR3 sequence is CASSLDAGEQFF. The CDR3 DNA reads as TGTGCCAGCAGCTTAGACGCCGGAGAGCAGTTCTTC.

This clonotype was counted at least ten times. The chain joins TRBV20-1 to TRBJ1-4; TRBD1 matches 7 bases. Germline lookup yields CDR1 DFQATT and CDR2 SNEGSKA (reference sequence). The length of the CDR3 is 13 residues. Germline trimming cut 3 bases from V and 7 bases from J; bases unmatched to any gene: 5. The CDR3 region has the DNA TGCAGTGCTAGGGCGGACAGGAGTGAAAAACTGTTTTTT. Its translation: CSARADRSEKLFF.

This clonotype showed up many times. The V and J genes are TRBV20-1 and TRBJ2-7, with D tentatively TRBD2 (6 bases). The CDR3 is 15 amino acids. Germline assignment: CDR1 DFQATT and CDR2 SNEGSKA (reference sequence). V lost 2 bases and J 0 bases, leaving 14 bases between the germline ends. The CDR3, as DNA: TGCAGTGCTAGAAGACCAGGGAGGAGCTCCTACGAGCAGTACTTC. It yields the protein CSARRPGRSSYEQYF.

This clonotype was counted at least ten times. This chain links TRBV4-1 with TRBJ1-6, with 7 bases matching TRBD1. Trimming took 0 bases from V and 7 from J; bases not matched to a gene: 3. This CDR3 contains 15 residues. Germline CDR1 and CDR2: MGHRA and YSYEKL. The CDR3 DNA sequence: TGCGCCAGCAGCCAAGATAAGACAGGGAATTCACCCCTCCACTTT. It is translated as CASSQDKTGNSPLHF.

This clonotype was recorded many times. The rearrangement links TRBV20-1 to TRBJ2-3, with 7 nucleotides matching TRBD1. The CDR3 is made up of 15 amino acids. In germline, CDR1 is DFQATT, CDR2 SNEGSKA (reference sequence). Unmatched junction bases numbered 14, after V lost 3 bases and J lost 8 bases. The CDR3 here is CSARAGTVPGGTQYF. Written as DNA, the CDR3 is TGCAGTGCTAGGGCCGGGACAGTACCCGGAGGTACGCAGTATTTT.

This clonotype was picked up many times. The chain links TRBV7-9 to TRBJ1-1; the D is unclear. The germline V gene has CDR1 SEHNR and CDR2 FQNEAQ (reference sequence). This CDR3 is built from 12 residues. V shed 2 bases and J shed 7 bases, with 8 bases lying between them. This CDR3 reads CASSLSAIEAFF. Written as DNA, the CDR3 is TGTGCCAGCAGCTTAAGTGCGATTGAAGCTTTCTTT.

This clonotype was seen repeatedly, ten times or more. Its ends do not fully match the called genes, so a read error is possible. The J gene is TRBJ2-7, the V gene TRBV5-1; 10 bases fit TRBD2. CDR3 length equals 17 residues. Germline assignment: CDR1 SGHRS and CDR2 YFSETQ. CDR3 loop: CASSLGPTSGDSHEQYF. DNA of the CDR3: TGCGCCAGCAGCTTGGGACCCACTAGCGGGGACTCCCACGAGCAGTACTTC.

This clonotype showed up many times. The genes are TRBV6-2 or TRBV6-3 and TRBJ2-5, with 8 bases matching TRBD2. The V gene's germline CDR1 is MNHEY and CDR2 SVGEGT. The V gene end was trimmed by 6 bases and the J gene end by 5 bases; junction bases not matched to a gene: 8. The CDR3 contains 14 residues. CDR3 loop: CASSPGGATETQYF. The CDR3 bases are TGTGCCAGCAGCCCCGGGGGGGCGACGGAGACCCAGTACTTC.

In its sample, this clonotype was seen many times. This sequence joins TRBV7-2 and TRBJ2-1; D uncertain. V dropped 5 bases and J dropped 10 bases, with 15 bases sitting between them. Germline V gene data show CDR1 as SGHTA and CDR2 as FQGNSA. This CDR3 is 13 amino acids long. CDR3 nucleotides: TGTGCCAGCAGCCGCCCCCCGGCCCCAGAGCAGTTCTTC. This sequence encodes CASSRPPAPEQFF.

The chain recombines TRBV12-3 or TRBV12-4 with TRBJ1-6; D is perhaps TRBD1 (5 bases). V lost 3 bases and J 9 bases, leaving 12 bases between the germline ends. This CDR3 is built from 14 residues. CDR3 in amino acids: CASSFQGVGSPLHF. The CDR3 coding sequence is TGTGCCAGCAGTTTCCAGGGAGTTGGTTCACCCCTCCACTTT.

This clonotype was seen many times. The chain is built from TRBV25-1 and TRBJ2-2; no reliable D call. CDR1 is MGHDK and CDR2 is SYGVNS in the germline V gene. The CDR3 runs 14 residues. Between the trimmed V and J ends, which lost 1 base and 1 base, there was a span of 4 bases. In nucleotides, the CDR3 is TGTGCCAGCAGTGAATTTATGAACACCGGGGAGCTGTTTTTT. Its translation: CASSEFMNTGELFF.